A selection of T cell receptor beta chains follows, all from one sample in a study of breast tumors, draining lymph nodes, adjacent tissues. TCRdb reanalysed the multiplex PCR reads using MiXCR and keeps one entry per CDR3 protein. The sample consists of some 130,000 distinct CDR3 sequences, around 20% of them appearing once. Sequenced material: axillary lymph node tissue. Receptor source: a female donor with breast cancer. Some clones in this sample may be carry-over from other donors' samples. The CDR3 runs from the conserved cysteine through the conserved F or W. D genes are given only for firm matches. Not every row has a clone size; where given, it reads once, few, many or a size class.

v_call: TRBV5-6; clone_size: many; j_call: TRBJ1-2; d_call: .; cdr3_nt: TGTGCCAGCAGCTCGGGAGCTAACTATGGCTACACCTTC; cdr3_aa: CASSSGANYGYTF
v_call: TRBV4-2; clone_size: many; j_call: TRBJ2-7; d_call: .; cdr3_nt: TGTGCCAGCAGCTTAGGGACACCAAACTCCTACGAGCAGTACTTC; cdr3_aa: CASSLGTPNSYEQYF
v_call: TRBV3-1; clone_size: .; j_call: TRBJ2-1; d_call: .; cdr3_nt: TGTGCCAGCAGCCAATGGCTAGCCAGTGAGCAGTTCTTC; cdr3_aa: CASSQWLASEQFF
v_call: TRBV5-1; clone_size: many; j_call: TRBJ2-5; d_call: .; cdr3_nt: TGCGCCAGCAGCTTGGTATCAGGGGAGACCCAGTACTTC; cdr3_aa: CASSLVSGETQYF
v_call: TRBV20-1; clone_size: once; j_call: TRBJ2-1; d_call: TRBD2; cdr3_nt: TGCAGTGCTCCGGACTCTAGCGGGAGAGGTGTGCAGCTCTTC; cdr3_aa: CSAPDSSGRGVQLF
v_call: TRBV3-1; clone_size: few; j_call: TRBJ2-3; d_call: TRBD2; cdr3_nt: TGTGCCAGCAGCCAAGAAGCGTCCCCTAGCGGAGGGGATACGCAGTATTTT; cdr3_aa: CASSQEASPSGGDTQYF
v_call: TRBV27; clone_size: .; j_call: TRBJ2-2; d_call: .; cdr3_nt: TGTGCCAGCAGCCGATATGTGGGCGGGACACAGTTTTACGGGGAGCTGTTTTTT; cdr3_aa: CASSRYVGGTQFYGELFF
v_call: TRBV30; clone_size: many; j_call: TRBJ2-7; d_call: TRBD2; cdr3_nt: TGTGCCTGGAGTGGGTGGACTAGCGGCTACGAGCAGTACTTC; cdr3_aa: CAWSGWTSGYEQYF
v_call: TRBV6-1; clone_size: once; j_call: TRBJ2-1; d_call: TRBD2; cdr3_nt: TGTGCCAGCATAGCGAATAGCGGGAGGAGAAGTTACAATGAGCAGTTCTTC; cdr3_aa: CASIANSGRRSYNEQFF
v_call: TRBV20-1; clone_size: many; j_call: TRBJ2-2; d_call: .; cdr3_nt: TGCAGTGCTCCGGACAGGAACACCGGGGAGCTGTTTTTT; cdr3_aa: CSAPDRNTGELFF
v_call: TRBV6-5; clone_size: many; j_call: TRBJ1-2; d_call: .; cdr3_nt: TGTGCCAGCAGTTACTCCCCGGGAGGCATCTATGGCTACACCTTC; cdr3_aa: CASSYSPGGIYGYTF
v_call: TRBV5-1; clone_size: many; j_call: TRBJ2-2; d_call: .; cdr3_nt: TGCGCCAGCAGCTTGTCAACCCACGCGAACACCGGGGAGCTGTTTTTT; cdr3_aa: CASSLSTHANTGELFF
v_call: TRBV20-1; clone_size: many; j_call: TRBJ2-2; d_call: .; cdr3_nt: TGCAGTGCTACCCTACTAGCAGGGACCGGGGAGCTGTTTTTT; cdr3_aa: CSATLLAGTGELFF
v_call: TRBV13; clone_size: many; j_call: TRBJ1-6; d_call: TRBD1; cdr3_nt: TGTGCCAGCAGCGTAAACAGGGGGGGCTATAATTCACCCCTCCACTTT; cdr3_aa: CASSVNRGGYNSPLHF
v_call: TRBV2; clone_size: many; j_call: TRBJ2-2; d_call: .; cdr3_nt: TGTGCCAGCTGCCGGGACTCAATATCCGGGGAGCTGTTTTTT; cdr3_aa: CASCRDSISGELFF
v_call: TRBV19; clone_size: many; j_call: TRBJ2-3; d_call: .; cdr3_nt: TGTGCCAGCACGCCCCGCCCAGGGGATACGCAGTATTTT; cdr3_aa: CASTPRPGDTQYF
v_call: TRBV6-2/TRBV6-3; clone_size: many; j_call: TRBJ1-2; d_call: .; cdr3_nt: TGTGCCAGCAGTCCCCATGGGACCTATGGCTACACCTTC; cdr3_aa: CASSPHGTYGYTF
v_call: TRBV29-1; clone_size: many; j_call: TRBJ1-5; d_call: .; cdr3_nt: TGCAGCGCGAGCGGGGGACGGGATAATCAGCCCCAGCATTTT; cdr3_aa: CSASGGRDNQPQHF
v_call: TRBV6-1; clone_size: many; j_call: TRBJ1-6; d_call: .; cdr3_nt: TGTGCCAGCAGTGAAGCGTTCGTATCCGGGCGGAGCTCCTATAATTCACCCCTCCACTTT; cdr3_aa: CASSEAFVSGRSSYNSPLHF
v_call: TRBV4-2; clone_size: many; j_call: TRBJ1-6; d_call: .; cdr3_nt: TGTGCCAGCAGCCAAGAGTCCGGGAGTTCCCTCCACTTT; cdr3_aa: CASSQESGSSLHF
v_call: TRBV30; clone_size: .; j_call: TRBJ2-3; d_call: TRBD2; cdr3_nt: TGTGCCTGGAGTGTGAGTAGCGGGAGCACAGATACGCAGTATTTT; cdr3_aa: CAWSVSSGSTDTQYF
v_call: TRBV7-6; clone_size: many; j_call: TRBJ2-1; d_call: TRBD2; cdr3_nt: TGTGCCAGCCGGTTGCTAGGGACTAGCGGGAGTAATGAGCAGTTCTTC; cdr3_aa: CASRLLGTSGSNEQFF
v_call: TRBV29-1; clone_size: many; j_call: TRBJ1-4; d_call: .; cdr3_nt: TGCAGCGTTTTAGGAAAGGGGGGTGAAAAACTGTTTTTT; cdr3_aa: CSVLGKGGEKLFF
v_call: TRBV2; clone_size: many; j_call: TRBJ2-7; d_call: TRBD1; cdr3_nt: TGTGCCAGCAGCCCGGACAGGGGGCAGGTCAACGAGCAGTACTTC; cdr3_aa: CASSPDRGQVNEQYF
v_call: TRBV12-3/TRBV12-4; clone_size: many; j_call: TRBJ1-2; d_call: .; cdr3_nt: TGTGCCAGCAGCCGATTCGACAGGTTCCCCTATGGCTACACCTTC; cdr3_aa: CASSRFDRFPYGYTF
v_call: TRBV7-2; clone_size: many; j_call: TRBJ2-1; d_call: .; cdr3_nt: TGTGCCAGCAGCTTAAGGGGGTGGGGGACGGGACAGCAGTTCTTC; cdr3_aa: CASSLRGWGTGQQFF
v_call: TRBV5-1; clone_size: many; j_call: TRBJ2-7; d_call: TRBD2; cdr3_nt: TGCGCCAGCAGCTCGGGACTAGCGGATGCTAGCTCCTACGAGCAGTACTTC; cdr3_aa: CASSSGLADASSYEQYF
v_call: TRBV4-1; clone_size: many; j_call: TRBJ2-5; d_call: .; cdr3_nt: TGCGCCAGCAGCCAATGGGAGGGGGAAAAAGAGACCCAGTACTTC; cdr3_aa: CASSQWEGEKETQYF
v_call: TRBV6-5; clone_size: many; j_call: TRBJ2-1; d_call: TRBD2; cdr3_nt: TGTGCCAGCAGTTACTCCCGCAGCGGGACCGGTGAGCAGTTCTTC; cdr3_aa: CASSYSRSGTGEQFF
v_call: TRBV20-1; clone_size: many; j_call: TRBJ2-7; d_call: TRBD2; cdr3_nt: TGCAGTGCTCCTTCCAGACTAGCGGAAGGTCGACCGAGCTCCTACGAGCAGTACTTC; cdr3_aa: CSAPSRLAEGRPSSYEQYF
v_call: TRBV20-1; clone_size: many; j_call: TRBJ1-6; d_call: TRBD1; cdr3_nt: TGCAGTGCTAGAGCAGGACAGGGGATCGGATCACCCCTCCACTTT; cdr3_aa: CSARAGQGIGSPLHF
v_call: TRBV4-2; clone_size: many; j_call: TRBJ1-2; d_call: .; cdr3_nt: TGTGCCAGCAGCCAAGAGGCTATGGGTAGAGGCTACACCTTC; cdr3_aa: CASSQEAMGRGYTF
v_call: TRBV6-1; clone_size: many; j_call: TRBJ2-3; d_call: TRBD2; cdr3_nt: TGTGCCAGCAGTCAAAGGGTGTCAGCGGGGAGCACAGATACGCAGTATTTT; cdr3_aa: CASSQRVSAGSTDTQYF
v_call: TRBV15; clone_size: many; j_call: TRBJ1-3; d_call: TRBD1; cdr3_nt: TGTGCCACCAGCACACACAGGGGTTCGGGAAACACCATATATTTT; cdr3_aa: CATSTHRGSGNTIYF
v_call: TRBV11-2; clone_size: many; j_call: TRBJ2-1; d_call: TRBD2; cdr3_nt: TGTGCCAGCAGTTCCACTCAGGGACTAGCTCTAAGCTCCTACAATGAGCAGTTCTTC; cdr3_aa: CASSSTQGLALSSYNEQFF
v_call: TRBV20-1; clone_size: many; j_call: TRBJ2-7; d_call: TRBD1; cdr3_nt: TGCAGTGCTCGTCCCGGGACAGGACCCTACGAGCAGTACTTC; cdr3_aa: CSARPGTGPYEQYF
v_call: TRBV9; clone_size: many; j_call: TRBJ2-2; d_call: .; cdr3_nt: TGTGCCAGCAGAAGGAGGACCAACACCGGGGAGCTGTTTTTT; cdr3_aa: CASRRRTNTGELFF
v_call: TRBV20-1; clone_size: many; j_call: TRBJ1-5; d_call: TRBD1; cdr3_nt: TGCAGTGCTCAGGGCACCGGGACAGGGGTCCTCAGGGATCAGCCCCAGCATTTT; cdr3_aa: CSAQGTGTGVLRDQPQHF
v_call: TRBV20-1; clone_size: many; j_call: TRBJ1-2; d_call: TRBD1; cdr3_nt: TGCAGTGCACCACAGGGGGCCAACTATGGCTACACCTTC; cdr3_aa: CSAPQGANYGYTF
v_call: TRBV20-1; clone_size: many; j_call: TRBJ2-3; d_call: .; cdr3_nt: TGCAGTGCCTCCGGGCGGGGCCAGGGGTTAGATACGCAGTATTTT; cdr3_aa: CSASGRGQGLDTQYF
v_call: TRBV4-1; clone_size: many; j_call: TRBJ2-7; d_call: TRBD1; cdr3_nt: TGCGCCAGCAGCCATTCCGGGACAGGCACCTACGAGCAGTACTTC; cdr3_aa: CASSHSGTGTYEQYF
v_call: TRBV19; clone_size: many; j_call: TRBJ2-7; d_call: TRBD2; cdr3_nt: TGTGCCAGTAGTACCCGGACTAGCGGGAACGGGCAGTACTTC; cdr3_aa: CASSTRTSGNGQYF
v_call: TRBV5-4; clone_size: .; j_call: TRBJ2-3; d_call: .; cdr3_nt: TGTGCCAGCAGCCAAACAGGTGGAGGAGTAGCAGATACGCAGTATTTT; cdr3_aa: CASSQTGGGVADTQYF
v_call: TRBV2; clone_size: many; j_call: TRBJ2-3; d_call: .; cdr3_nt: TGTGCCAGCAGTGTGGAGGCGACCGGCACAGATACGCAGTATTTT; cdr3_aa: CASSVEATGTDTQYF
v_call: TRBV18; clone_size: many; j_call: TRBJ2-1; d_call: .; cdr3_nt: TGTGCCAGCTCACCACCTAGCGTAAGGGGGGAGCAGTTCTTC; cdr3_aa: CASSPPSVRGEQFF
v_call: TRBV15; clone_size: many; j_call: TRBJ2-7; d_call: TRBD1; cdr3_nt: TGTGCCACCAGCTTAGCCGGGACAGGGTGGCATGAGCAGTACTTC; cdr3_aa: CATSLAGTGWHEQYF
v_call: TRBV6-2/TRBV6-3; clone_size: many; j_call: TRBJ2-6; d_call: TRBD1; cdr3_nt: TGTGCCAGCAGGGCTCGACAGGGTTTATACTCTGGGGCCAACGTCCTGACTTTC; cdr3_aa: CASRARQGLYSGANVLTF
v_call: TRBV6-2/TRBV6-3; clone_size: many; j_call: TRBJ2-7; d_call: .; cdr3_nt: TGTGCCAGCAGTCTAAAGACCTACGAGCAGTACTTC; cdr3_aa: CASSLKTYEQYF
v_call: TRBV5-1; clone_size: .; j_call: TRBJ2-1; d_call: .; cdr3_nt: TGCGCCAGCAGCTTGTTAGGGCGTGGGCAGCTCTTC; cdr3_aa: CASSLLGRGQLF
v_call: TRBV3-1; clone_size: few; j_call: TRBJ2-3; d_call: .; cdr3_nt: TGTACCAGCAGCCACCGGCCGGTCAGCACAGATACGCAGTATTTT; cdr3_aa: CTSSHRPVSTDTQYF
v_call: TRBV20-1; clone_size: many; j_call: TRBJ2-5; d_call: TRBD2; cdr3_nt: TGCAGTGCTAGCGGTTTGAGGGCTAGCGGGGCCGAGACCCAGTACTTC; cdr3_aa: CSASGLRASGAETQYF
v_call: TRBV3-1; clone_size: few; j_call: TRBJ2-2; d_call: TRBD2; cdr3_nt: TGTGCCAGCAGCCAAGATTTCGGGACTAGCATAGTTCGGGAGCTGTTTTTT; cdr3_aa: CASSQDFGTSIVRELFF
v_call: TRBV5-8; clone_size: many; j_call: TRBJ1-3; d_call: TRBD1; cdr3_nt: TGTGCCAGCAGCCAGCTCCAGGGGGCCGCTGGAAACACCATATATTTT; cdr3_aa: CASSQLQGAAGNTIYF
v_call: TRBV29-1; clone_size: many; j_call: TRBJ2-3; d_call: .; cdr3_nt: TGCAGCGCCATCCCTCCGGAGGGCGGTGGCACAGATACGCAGTATTTT; cdr3_aa: CSAIPPEGGGTDTQYF
v_call: TRBV11-1; clone_size: many; j_call: TRBJ2-7; d_call: TRBD1; cdr3_nt: TGTGCCAGCAGCCGCGACAGGGCCTTGAGGGAGCAGTACTTC; cdr3_aa: CASSRDRALREQYF
v_call: TRBV7-8; clone_size: many; j_call: TRBJ1-2; d_call: .; cdr3_nt: TGTGCCAGCAGCTTAGCGCGGGACCCACGCAAGTATGGCTACACCTTC; cdr3_aa: CASSLARDPRKYGYTF
v_call: TRBV15; clone_size: many; j_call: TRBJ2-1; d_call: .; cdr3_nt: TGTGCCACCAGCCCCTCGGGGCTGGGAGAGTCATACAATGAGCAGTTCTTC; cdr3_aa: CATSPSGLGESYNEQFF